This TCR beta chain was captured in a study of T cell responses to AZD1222 COVID-19 vaccine. Broader study findings: Repertoire sampling happened only post peak T cell response. Spike-wide vaccine-associated CD4 TCRs dominated at 160-218 and 743-854. Clonal diversity may have been underestimated in mostly white British donors. At baseline, just a handful of AZD1222 recipients tested seropositive.

Here immunoSEQ multiplex PCR was the method, and the copy in TCRdb shows in-frame clones only, minus some. Here the sample spans approximately 210,000 clones, approximately 94% being singletons. V was pared by 7 bases and J by 6 bases, with 9 bases of the junction left unmatched. The germline gives CDR1 MNHEY, CDR2 SMNVEV (reference sequence). The CDR3 runs to 15 residues. With regard to this clone: The antigen remains undetermined.

The sequence derives from an adult who received the MenACWY meningococcal vaccine as a control. This sequence joins TRBV27 and TRBJ1-2; 12 bases are shared with TRBD1. The source material was peripheral blood, sampled 28 days after the second dose of the MenACWY control vaccine. The CDR3 coding sequence is TGTGCCAGCAACCTTTCCGGGACAGGGGGCAATGGCTACACCTTC. Translating gives CASNLSGTGGNGYTF.